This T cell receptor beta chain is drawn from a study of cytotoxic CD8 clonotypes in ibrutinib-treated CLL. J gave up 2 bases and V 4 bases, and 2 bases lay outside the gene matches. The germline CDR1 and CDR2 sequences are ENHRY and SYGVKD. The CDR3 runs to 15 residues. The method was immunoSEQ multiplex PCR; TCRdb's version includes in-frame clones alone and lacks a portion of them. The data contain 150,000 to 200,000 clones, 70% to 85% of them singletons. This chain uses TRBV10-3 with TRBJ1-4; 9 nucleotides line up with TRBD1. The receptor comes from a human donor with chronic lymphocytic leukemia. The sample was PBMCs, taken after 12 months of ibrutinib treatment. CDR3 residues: CAISVGTGTNEKLFF. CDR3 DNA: TGTGCCATCAGTGTTGGGACAGGGACTAATGAAAAACTGTTTTTT.